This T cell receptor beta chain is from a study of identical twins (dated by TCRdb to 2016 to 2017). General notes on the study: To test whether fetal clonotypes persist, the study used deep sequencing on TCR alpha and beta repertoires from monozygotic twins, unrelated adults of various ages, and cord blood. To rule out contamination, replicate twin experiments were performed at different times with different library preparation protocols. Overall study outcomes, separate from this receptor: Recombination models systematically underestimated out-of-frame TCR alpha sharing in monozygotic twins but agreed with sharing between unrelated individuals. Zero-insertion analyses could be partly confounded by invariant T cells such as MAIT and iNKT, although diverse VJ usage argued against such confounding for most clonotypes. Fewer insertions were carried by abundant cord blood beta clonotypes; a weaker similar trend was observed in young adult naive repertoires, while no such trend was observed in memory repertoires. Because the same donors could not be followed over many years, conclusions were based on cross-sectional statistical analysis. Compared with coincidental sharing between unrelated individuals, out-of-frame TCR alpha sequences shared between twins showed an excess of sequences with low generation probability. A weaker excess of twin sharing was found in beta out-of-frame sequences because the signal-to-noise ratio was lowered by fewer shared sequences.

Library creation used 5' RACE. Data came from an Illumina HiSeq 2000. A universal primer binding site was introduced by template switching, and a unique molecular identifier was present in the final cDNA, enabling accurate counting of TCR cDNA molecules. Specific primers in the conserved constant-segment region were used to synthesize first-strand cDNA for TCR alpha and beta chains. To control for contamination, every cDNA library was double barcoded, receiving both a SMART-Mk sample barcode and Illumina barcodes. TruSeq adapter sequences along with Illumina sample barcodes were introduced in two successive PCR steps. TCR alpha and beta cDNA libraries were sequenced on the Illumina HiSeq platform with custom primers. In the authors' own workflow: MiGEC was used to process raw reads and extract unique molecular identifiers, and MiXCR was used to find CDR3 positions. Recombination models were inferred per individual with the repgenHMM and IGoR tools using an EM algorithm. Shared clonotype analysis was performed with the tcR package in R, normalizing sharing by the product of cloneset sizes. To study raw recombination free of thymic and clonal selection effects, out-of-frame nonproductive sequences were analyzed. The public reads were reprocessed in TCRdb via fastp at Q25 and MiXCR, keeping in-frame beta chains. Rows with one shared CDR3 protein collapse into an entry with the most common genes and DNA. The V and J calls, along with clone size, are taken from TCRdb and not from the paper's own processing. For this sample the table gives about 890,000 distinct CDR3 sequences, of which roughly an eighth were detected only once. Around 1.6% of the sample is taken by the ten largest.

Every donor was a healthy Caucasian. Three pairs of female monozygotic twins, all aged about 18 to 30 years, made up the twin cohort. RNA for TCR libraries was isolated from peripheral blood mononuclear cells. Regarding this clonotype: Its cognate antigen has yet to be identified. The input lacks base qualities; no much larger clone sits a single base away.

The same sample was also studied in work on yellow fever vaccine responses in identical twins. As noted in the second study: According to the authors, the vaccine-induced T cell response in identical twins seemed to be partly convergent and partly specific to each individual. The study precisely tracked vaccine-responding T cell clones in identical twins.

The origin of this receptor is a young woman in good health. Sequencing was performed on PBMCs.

The CDR3 reads CASNPDRGTGELFF. The sequence in DNA is TGTGCCAGCAACCCCGACCGAGGGACCGGGGAGCTGTTTTTT. The chain links TRBV9 with TRBJ2-2; perhaps TRBD2 is the D gene, with 5 bases matching. The CDR3, from cysteine to phenylalanine, totals 14 residues. Of all the DNA, just the CDR3 is kept, 42 bases in frame from base 1. The germline V gene supplies CDR1 SGDLS and CDR2 YYNGEE. V and J are truncated by 6 bases and 5 bases respectively, leaving an intervening sequence of 14 bases. Reference TRBV9 and TRBJ2-2 genes cover what lies past the CDR3, so the full variable domain is DSGVTQTPKHLITATGQRVTLRCSPRSGDLSVYWYQQSLDQGLQFLIQYYNGEERAKGNILERFSAQQFPDLHSELNLSSLELGDSALYFCASNPDRGTGELFFGEGSRLTVL.